This TCR beta chain was captured by sequencing in a study of Ad26.COV2.S vaccination and SARS-CoV-2 variants. Study at large: Ad26.COV2.S given intramuscularly, once or twice 56 days apart.

The assay was immunoSEQ multiplex PCR, and TCRdb's table has in-frame clones only and misses some. The sample consists of fewer than 500,000 clones, 89% of them appearing once. The CDR3 is 14 amino acids. V was pared by 4 bases and J by 5 bases, with 6 bases of the junction left unmatched. The germline gives CDR1 SGHRS, CDR2 YFSETQ. Findings and caveats of the study: It is possible that the TCR breadth and depth analyses underestimated the total T cell responses.

Indicated treatment: some 20 received Ad26.COV2.S at low or high dose, single or two shots; about five received placebo; per-sample allocation not given. Repertoires come from day 63 after the first vaccine or placebo injection. Boston provided a donor who was an adult aged 18-55 years. Note on this clone: Its antigen is undetermined.

This clonotype was obtained from a person aged 18-60 years who received the Ad26.COV2.S COVID-19 vaccine or a placebo. The V and J genes are TRBV5-1 and TRBJ1-1, with 9 bases that match TRBD1. The sample in question was peripheral blood, obtained in a trial of Ad26.COV2.S vaccine versus placebo. The CDR3 DNA is TGCGCCAGCAGCCGGACAGGGGATAAGACTGAAGCTTTCTTT. Its protein product is CASSRTGDKTEAFF.